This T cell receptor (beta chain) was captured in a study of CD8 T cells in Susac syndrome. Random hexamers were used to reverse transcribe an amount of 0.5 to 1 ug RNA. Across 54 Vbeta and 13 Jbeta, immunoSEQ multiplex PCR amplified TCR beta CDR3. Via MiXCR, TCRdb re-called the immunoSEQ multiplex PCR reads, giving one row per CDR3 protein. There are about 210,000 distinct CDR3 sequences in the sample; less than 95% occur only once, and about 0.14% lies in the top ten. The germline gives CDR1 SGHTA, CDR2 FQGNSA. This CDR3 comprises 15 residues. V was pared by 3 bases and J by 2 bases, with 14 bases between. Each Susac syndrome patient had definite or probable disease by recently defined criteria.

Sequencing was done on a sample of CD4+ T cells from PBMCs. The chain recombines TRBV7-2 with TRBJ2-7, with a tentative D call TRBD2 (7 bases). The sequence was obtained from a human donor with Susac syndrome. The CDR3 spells CASSFLGGGTYEQYF. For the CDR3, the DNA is TGTGCCAGCAGCTTTCTGGGCGGGGGCACCTACGAGCAGTACTTC.